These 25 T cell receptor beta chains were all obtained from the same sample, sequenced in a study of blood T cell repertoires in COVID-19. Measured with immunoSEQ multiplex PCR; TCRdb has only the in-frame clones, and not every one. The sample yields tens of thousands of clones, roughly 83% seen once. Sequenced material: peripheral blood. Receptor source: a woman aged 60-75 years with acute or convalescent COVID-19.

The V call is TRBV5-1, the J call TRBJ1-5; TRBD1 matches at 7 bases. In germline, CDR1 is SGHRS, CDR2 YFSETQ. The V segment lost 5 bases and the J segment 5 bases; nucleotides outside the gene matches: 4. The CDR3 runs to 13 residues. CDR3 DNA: TGCGCCAGCAGGACAGGGAATGATCAGCCCCAGCATTTT. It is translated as CASRTGNDQPQHF. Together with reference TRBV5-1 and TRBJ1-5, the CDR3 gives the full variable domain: KAGVTQTPRYLIKTRGQQVTLSCSPISGHRSVSWYQQTPGQGLQFLFEYFSETQRNKGNFPGRFSGRQFSNSRSEMNVSTLELGDSALYLCASRTGNDQPQHFGDGTRLSIL.

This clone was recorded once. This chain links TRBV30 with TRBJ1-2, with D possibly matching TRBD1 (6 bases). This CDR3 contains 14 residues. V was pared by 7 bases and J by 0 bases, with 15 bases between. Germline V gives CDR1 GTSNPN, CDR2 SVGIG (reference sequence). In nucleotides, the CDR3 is TGTGCCTCTGTCCGGGACACCGCTAACTATGGCTACACCTTC. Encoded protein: CASVRDTANYGYTF.

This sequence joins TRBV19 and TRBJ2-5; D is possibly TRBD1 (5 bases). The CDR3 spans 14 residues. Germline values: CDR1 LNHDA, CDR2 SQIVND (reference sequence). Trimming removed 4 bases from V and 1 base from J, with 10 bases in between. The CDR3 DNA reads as TGTGCCAGTAGTACTGGGGCACTCCAAGAGACCCAGTACTTC. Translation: CASSTGALQETQYF.

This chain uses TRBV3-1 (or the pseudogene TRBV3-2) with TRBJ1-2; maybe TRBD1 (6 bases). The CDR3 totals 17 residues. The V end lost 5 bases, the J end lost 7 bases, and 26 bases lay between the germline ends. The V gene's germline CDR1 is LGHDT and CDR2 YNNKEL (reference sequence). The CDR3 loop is CASSSIGGGEDDGGYTF. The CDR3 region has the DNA TGTGCCAGCAGCTCAATCGGGGGGGGCGAGGACGATGGTGGCTACACCTTC.

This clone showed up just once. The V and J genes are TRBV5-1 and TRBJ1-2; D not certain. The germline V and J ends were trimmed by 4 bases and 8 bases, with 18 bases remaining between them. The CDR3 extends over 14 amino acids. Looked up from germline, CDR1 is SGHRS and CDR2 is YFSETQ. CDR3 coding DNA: TGCGCCAGCAGCCCCGAGGCGGGTTTTGGGGGCTACACCTTC. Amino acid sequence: CASSPEAGFGGYTF. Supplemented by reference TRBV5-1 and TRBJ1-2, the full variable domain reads KAGVTQTPRYLIKTRGQQVTLSCSPISGHRSVSWYQQTPGQGLQFLFEYFSETQRNKGNFPGRFSGRQFSNSRSEMNVSTLELGDSALYLCASSPEAGFGGYTFGSGTRLTVV.

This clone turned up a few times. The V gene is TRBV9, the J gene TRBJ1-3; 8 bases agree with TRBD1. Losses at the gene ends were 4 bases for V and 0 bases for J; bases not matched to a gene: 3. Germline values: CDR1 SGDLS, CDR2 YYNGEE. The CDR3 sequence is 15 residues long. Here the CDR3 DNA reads TGTGCCAGCAGCTCGACAGGGGCCTCTGGAAACACCATATATTTT. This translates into CASSSTGASGNTIYF.

CDR3 residues: CATSDPGRAEAFF. The CDR3 bases are TGTGCCACCAGTGACCCCGGTCGGGCTGAAGCTTTCTTT. The chain links TRBV24-1 to TRBJ1-1; D is unresolved. CDR3 length: 13 amino acids. The germline V gene encodes CDR1 KGHDR and CDR2 SFDVKD. The ends were cut back, 4 bases at V and 6 bases at J, with 11 bases in the middle.

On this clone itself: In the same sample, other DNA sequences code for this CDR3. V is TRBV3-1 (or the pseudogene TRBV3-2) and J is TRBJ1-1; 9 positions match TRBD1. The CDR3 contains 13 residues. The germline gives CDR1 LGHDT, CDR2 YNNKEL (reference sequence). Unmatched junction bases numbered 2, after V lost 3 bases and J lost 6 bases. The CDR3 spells CASSHRQGAEAFF. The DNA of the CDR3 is TGTGCCAGCAGCCACCGACAGGGGGCTGAAGCTTTCTTT.

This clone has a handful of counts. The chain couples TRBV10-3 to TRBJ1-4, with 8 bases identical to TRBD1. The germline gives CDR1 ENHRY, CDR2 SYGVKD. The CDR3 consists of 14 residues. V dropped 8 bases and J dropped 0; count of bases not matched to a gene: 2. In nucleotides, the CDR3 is TGTGCCATCGGGACAGGAGCAACTAATGAAAAACTGTTTTTT. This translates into CAIGTGATNEKLFF.

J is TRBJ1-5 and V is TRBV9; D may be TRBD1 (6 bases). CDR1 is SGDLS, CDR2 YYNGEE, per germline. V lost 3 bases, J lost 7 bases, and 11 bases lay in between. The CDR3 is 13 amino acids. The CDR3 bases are TGTGCCAGCAGCGAGGGGGGACTACAGCCCCAGCATTTT. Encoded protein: CASSEGGLQPQHF.

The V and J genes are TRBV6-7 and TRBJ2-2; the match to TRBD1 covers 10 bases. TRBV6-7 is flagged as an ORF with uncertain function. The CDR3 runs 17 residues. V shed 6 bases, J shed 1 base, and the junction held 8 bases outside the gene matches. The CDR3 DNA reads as TGTGCCAGCAGCAACCGGGACAGGGGTAGGAACACCGGGGAGCTGTTTTTT. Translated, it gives CASSNRDRGRNTGELFF.

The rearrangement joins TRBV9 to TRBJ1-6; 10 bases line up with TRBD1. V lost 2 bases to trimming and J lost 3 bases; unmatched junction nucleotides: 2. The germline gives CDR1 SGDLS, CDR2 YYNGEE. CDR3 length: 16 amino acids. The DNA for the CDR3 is TGTGCCAGCAGCGTCGGGACAGGGGTCTATAATTCACCCCTCCACTTT. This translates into CASSVGTGVYNSPLHF.

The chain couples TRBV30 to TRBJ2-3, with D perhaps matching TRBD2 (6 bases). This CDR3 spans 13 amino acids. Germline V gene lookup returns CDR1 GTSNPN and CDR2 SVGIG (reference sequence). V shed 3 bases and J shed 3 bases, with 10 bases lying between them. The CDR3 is CAWRFGGTDTQYF. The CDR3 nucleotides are TGTGCCTGGAGGTTCGGAGGGACAGATACGCAGTATTTT.

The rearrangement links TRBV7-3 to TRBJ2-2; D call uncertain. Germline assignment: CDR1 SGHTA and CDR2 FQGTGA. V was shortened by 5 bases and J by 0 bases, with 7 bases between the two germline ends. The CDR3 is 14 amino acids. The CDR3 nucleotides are TGTGCCAGCAGCCCCTGGCCGAACACCGGGGAGCTGTTTTTT. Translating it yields CASSPWPNTGELFF.

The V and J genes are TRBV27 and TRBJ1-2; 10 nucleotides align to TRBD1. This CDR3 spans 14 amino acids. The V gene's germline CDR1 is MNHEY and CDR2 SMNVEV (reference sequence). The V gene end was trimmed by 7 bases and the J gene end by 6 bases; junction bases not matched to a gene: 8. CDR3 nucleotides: TGTGCCAGCACCTCCGGGACAGGGGCCGATGGCTACACCTTC. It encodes CASTSGTGADGYTF.

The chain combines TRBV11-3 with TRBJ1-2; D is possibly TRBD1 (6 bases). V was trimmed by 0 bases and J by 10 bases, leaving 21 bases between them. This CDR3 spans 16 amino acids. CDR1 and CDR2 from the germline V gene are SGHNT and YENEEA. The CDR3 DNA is TGTGCCAGCAGCTTAGATTTAGGAACAGGGCCTCGGCCCTACACCTTC. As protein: CASSLDLGTGPRPYTF.

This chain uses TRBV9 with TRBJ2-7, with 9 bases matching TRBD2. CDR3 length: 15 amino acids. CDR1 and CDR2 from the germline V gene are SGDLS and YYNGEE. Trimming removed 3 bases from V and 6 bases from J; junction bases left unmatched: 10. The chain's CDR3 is CASSAAPGLASEQYF. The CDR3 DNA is TGTGCCAGCAGCGCAGCTCCAGGACTAGCGAGCGAGCAGTACTTC.

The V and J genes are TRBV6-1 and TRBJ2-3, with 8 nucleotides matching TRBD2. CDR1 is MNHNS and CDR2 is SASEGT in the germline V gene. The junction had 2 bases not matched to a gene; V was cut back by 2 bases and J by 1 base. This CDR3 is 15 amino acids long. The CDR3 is CASSELTSGTDTQYF. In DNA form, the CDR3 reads TGTGCCAGCAGTGAATTGACTAGCGGCACAGATACGCAGTATTTT.

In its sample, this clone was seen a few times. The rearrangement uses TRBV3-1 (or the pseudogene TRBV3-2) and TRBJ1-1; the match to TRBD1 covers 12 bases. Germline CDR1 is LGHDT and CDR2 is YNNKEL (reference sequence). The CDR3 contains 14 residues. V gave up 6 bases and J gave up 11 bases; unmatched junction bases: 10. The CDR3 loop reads CASSRGTGGRDAFF. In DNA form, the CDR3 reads TGTGCCAGCAGTCGGGGGACAGGGGGCAGGGATGCTTTCTTT.

CDR3 protein: CASRTSGGIGELFF. CDR3 bases: TGCGCCAGCAGGACTAGCGGGGGGATCGGGGAGCTGTTTTTT. This sequence joins TRBV5-1 and TRBJ2-2; 13 nucleotides align to TRBD2. CDR1 is SGHRS and CDR2 is YFSETQ in the germline V gene. J lost 7 bases, V lost 5 bases, and 2 bases had no gene match. The CDR3 extends over 14 amino acids.

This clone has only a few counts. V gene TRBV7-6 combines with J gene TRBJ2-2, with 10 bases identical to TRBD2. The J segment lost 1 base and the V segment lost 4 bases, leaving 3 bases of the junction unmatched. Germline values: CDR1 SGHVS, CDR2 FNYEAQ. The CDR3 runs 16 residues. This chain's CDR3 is CASSSLAGGNTGELFF. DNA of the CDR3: TGTGCCAGCAGCTCGTTAGCGGGGGGGAACACCGGGGAGCTGTTTTTT.

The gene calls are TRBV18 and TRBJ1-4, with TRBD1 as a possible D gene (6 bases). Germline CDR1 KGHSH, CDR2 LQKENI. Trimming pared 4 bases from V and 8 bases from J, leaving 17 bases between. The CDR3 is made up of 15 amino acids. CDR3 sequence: CASSRDKGTAEKLFF. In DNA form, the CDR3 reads TGTGCCAGCTCACGGGACAAGGGGACGGCAGAAAAACTGTTTTTT.

CDR3 in amino acids: CASSPEEGYGYTF. In DNA form, the CDR3 reads TGTGCCAGCAGCCCAGAGGAGGGCTATGGCTACACCTTC. The rearrangement joins TRBV9 to TRBJ1-2; D gene ambiguous. Germline CDR1 reads SGDLS; CDR2 reads YYNGEE. The ends were cut back, 4 bases at V and 4 bases at J, with 11 bases in the middle. The CDR3 is 13 residues long. Supplemented by reference TRBV9 and TRBJ1-2, the full variable domain reads DSGVTQTPKHLITATGQRVTLRCSPRSGDLSVYWYQQSLDQGLQFLIQYYNGEERAKGNILERFSAQQFPDLHSELNLSSLELGDSALYFCASSPEEGYGYTFGSGTRLTVV.

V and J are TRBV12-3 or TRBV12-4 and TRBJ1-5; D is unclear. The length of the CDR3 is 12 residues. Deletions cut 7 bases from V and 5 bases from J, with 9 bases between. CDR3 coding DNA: TGTGCCAGCACTAACCAGGATCAGCCCCAGCATTTT. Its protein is CASTNQDQPQHF.

Here the CDR3 reads CASSMRQGVMNTEAFF. In DNA, the CDR3 is TGTGCCAGCAGCATGAGACAGGGGGTAATGAACACTGAAGCTTTCTTT. The chain is built from TRBV7-3 and TRBJ1-1; 9 nucleotides agree with TRBD1. CDR3 length: 16 residues. The germline V gene has CDR1 SGHTA and CDR2 FQGTGA. V lost 5 bases to trimming and J lost 0 bases; unmatched junction nucleotides: 7.